The source of this TCR beta chain is a study of response to subunit inactivated influenza vaccine. This clonotype was detected many times. The CDR3 sequence is 13 residues long. Germline V CDR1 and CDR2: MNHEY, SVGEGT. The V end lost 2 bases, the J end lost 15 bases, and 17 bases lay between the germline ends. TCRdb re-derived calls from the RT-PCR reads in MiXCR, one entry per CDR3 protein. In the table there are about 160,000 distinct CDR3 sequences, approximately 11% of which are singletons. This clonotype was sampled from a man in his forties or fifties who received an inactivated influenza vaccine. The material was non-naive T cells sorted from PBMCs, obtained roughly 46 days after vaccination. This chain joins TRBV6-2 or TRBV6-3 and TRBJ2-1; tentatively, D is TRBD2 (6 bases). The DNA of the CDR3 is TGTGCCAGCAGTTACCGTCTCGGCGGGATGCTGTTCTTC. It encodes CASSYRLGGMLFF.